What follows are 5 T cell receptor beta chains derived from one specimen sequenced in a study of blood T cells in healthy people across ages. The use of a sample-barcoded 5' primer and a J-beta primer mix characterized a second PCR of about 7 to 12 cycles. MiXCR, applied by TCRdb to the 5' RACE reads, yields one record per CDR3 protein. The sample has about 570,000 distinct CDR3 sequences; 27% are singletons. Sequencing was performed on blood. The source of these receptors is an older woman in good health.

The chain joins TRBV19 to TRBJ2-3; D is uncertain. V shed 3 bases and J shed 3 bases, with 10 bases lying between them. The CDR3 sequence is 14 residues long. Germline values: CDR1 LNHDA, CDR2 SQIVND (reference sequence). CDR3 DNA sequence: TGTGCCAGTAGTATTACGGGTGGTACAGATACGCAGTATTTT. Encoded protein: CASSITGGTDTQYF.

Points on this clonotype: Germline is not matched at one junction end, which may reflect a read error. The V call is TRBV5-1, the J call TRBJ2-1, with D possibly matching TRBD2 (5 bases). CDR1 is SGHRS, CDR2 YFSETQ, per germline. The CDR3 extends over 15 amino acids. The DNA of the CDR3 is TGCGCCAGCAGCACCGACGAGCGGACCTACAAAGAGCAGTTCTTC. Translation gives CASSTDERTYKEQFF.

This clonotype was counted between two and nine times. The chain employs TRBV7-2 and TRBJ1-1, with a tentative D call TRBD1 (5 bases). In germline, CDR1 is SGHTA, CDR2 FQGNSA. V was clipped by 4 bases and J by 3 bases, with 9 bases between them. This CDR3 contains 13 residues. This chain's CDR3 is CASSSRGYTEAFF. CDR3 in DNA: TGTGCCAGCAGCTCAAGGGGTTACACTGAAGCTTTCTTT.

The rearrangement uses TRBV4-3 and TRBJ1-1; D is undetermined. The CDR3 is made up of 14 amino acids. Germline lookup yields CDR1 LGHNA and CDR2 YSLEER. Between the trimmed V and J ends, which lost 1 base and 1 base, there was a span of 7 bases. CDR3 residues: CASSQVWKNTEAFF. For the CDR3, the DNA is TGCGCCAGCAGCCAAGTGTGGAAGAACACTGAAGCTTTCTTT.

The rearrangement links TRBV5-1 to TRBJ2-3; D gene uncertain. The CDR3 covers 14 residues. V was shortened by 4 bases and J by 1 base, with 10 bases between the two germline ends. Germline CDR1 and CDR2: SGHRS and YFSETQ. The CDR3 DNA follows: TGCGCCAGCAGCATTACTCCGGGCACAGATACGCAGTATTTT. It yields the protein CASSITPGTDTQYF.